These T cell receptor beta chains were read from a single sample in a study of graft-versus-host responses after intestinal transplantation. These receptors' targets are unknown. Sequencing was performed with immunoSEQ multiplex PCR; in TCRdb, only in-frame clones are kept and a portion is missing. The data hold tens of thousands of clones, with more than 80% observed a single time. Sequences were derived from unstimulated CD4+ T cells sorted from spleen or lymph node cells, sampled before transplant. These receptors came from a human donor who was the organ donor for an intestinal transplant. Both conserved end residues are part of each CDR3. The D gene is left open where the match is weak. A row's size may be missing; if present it is once, few, many or a size class.

TRBJ1-2 . TRBV19 TRBD1 CASSVRQGTYGYTF TGTGCCAGTAGTGTCCGACAGGGGACCTATGGCTACACCTTC
TRBJ2-5 . TRBV9 . CASSVGGLRETQYF TGTGCCAGCAGCGTAGGAGGGCTCAGGGAGACCCAGTACTTC
TRBJ2-7 . TRBV10-1 TRBD1 CASSPGTVNSYEQYF TGCGCCAGCAGTCCCGGGACAGTTAATTCCTACGAGCAGTACTTC
TRBJ2-3 . TRBV28 . CASRTTVPDTQYF TGTGCCAGCAGAACGACAGTCCCAGATACGCAGTATTTT
TRBJ2-3 . TRBV7-3 . CASSLYGMQADTQYF TGTGCCAGCAGCTTATACGGGATGCAGGCAGATACGCAGTATTTT
TRBJ2-2 . TRBV30 TRBD1 CAWSGTGGVYGTGELFF TGTGCCTGGAGTGGGACAGGGGGCGTTTATGGCACCGGGGAGCTGTTTTTT
TRBJ2-1 . TRBV5-1 . CASSLGEVSYNEQFF TGCGCCAGCAGCTTGGGAGAAGTCTCCTACAATGAGCAGTTCTTC
TRBJ1-5 . TRBV7-8 . CASSFEGFQPQHF TGTGCCAGCAGCTTCGAGGGTTTTCAGCCCCAGCATTTT
TRBJ1-4 few TRBV5-1 . CASSLMGSNEKLFF TGCGCCAGCAGCTTGATGGGGAGTAATGAAAAACTGTTTTTT
TRBJ2-7 . TRBV2 . CASSVRGLYEQYF TGTGCCAGCAGTGTGCGGGGGCTTTACGAGCAGTACTTC
TRBJ2-7 . TRBV5-4 TRBD2 CASSPGLAGVGEQYF TGTGCCAGCAGCCCCGGACTAGCGGGAGTGGGAGAGCAGTACTTC
TRBJ2-3 . TRBV7-2 . CASSHSLRDTQYF TGTGCCAGCAGCCATAGCTTGAGGGATACGCAGTATTTT
TRBJ1-2 . TRBV28 . CASSLWRRGSLYGYTF TGTGCCAGCAGTTTATGGAGGCGAGGCAGCCTCTATGGCTACACCTTC
TRBJ2-1 . TRBV18 TRBD2 CASSRNPGGIYNEQFF TGTGCCAGCTCGCGTAATCCGGGAGGGATCTACAATGAGCAGTTCTTC
TRBJ2-7 . TRBV5-5 TRBD1 CASSLGGQGAYEQYF TGTGCCAGCAGCTTGGGGGGACAGGGGGCCTACGAGCAGTACTTC
TRBJ1-1 . TRBV5-4 TRBD1 CASKGQGFTEAFF TGTGCCAGCAAGGGACAGGGGTTCACTGAAGCTTTCTTT
TRBJ2-1 . TRBV11-3 TRBD2 CASSSTGTSGRNEQFF TGTGCCAGCAGCTCTACCGGGACTAGCGGGAGAAATGAGCAGTTCTTC
TRBJ2-3 . TRBV19 TRBD2 CASSRERRERTDTQYF TGTGCCAGTAGTAGGGAGAGGCGGGAGCGCACAGATACGCAGTATTTT
TRBJ1-5 . TRBV7-8 TRBD1 CASSPGTAKGHQPQHF TGTGCCAGCAGCCCCGGGACAGCCAAGGGACATCAGCCCCAGCATTTT
TRBJ1-2 . TRBV28 . CASSLWGANGYTF TGTGCCAGCAGTTTATGGGGGGCGAATGGCTACACCTTC
TRBJ2-5 . TRBV9 TRBD1 CASSGDHRGSKTQYF TGTGCCAGCAGCGGAGATCACAGGGGCAGTAAGACCCAGTACTTC
TRBJ1-1 . TRBV5-1 TRBD1 CASWDSLNTEAFF TGCGCCAGCTGGGACAGTTTGAACACTGAAGCTTTCTTT
TRBJ1-2 . TRBV11-2 . CASTPGGGTNYGYTF TGTGCCAGCACTCCTGGGGGGGGGACTAACTATGGCTACACCTTC
TRBJ2-7 . TRBV19 . CASSMDGSFYEQYF TGTGCCAGTAGTATGGACGGGAGCTTCTACGAGCAGTACTTC
TRBJ2-3 . TRBV2 TRBD2 CASSGTKTGTQYF TGTGCCAGCTCCGGGACTAAAACCGGGACGCAGTATTTT
TRBJ1-1 . TRBV5-6 TRBD1 CASRHRTGGAAEAFF TGTGCCAGCAGGCACCGGACAGGGGGCGCGGCTGAAGCTTTCTTT
TRBJ2-6 . TRBV5-1 . CASSLFWTDTSGANVLTF TGCGCCAGCAGCTTGTTCTGGACAGACACTTCTGGGGCCAACGTCCTGACTTTC
TRBJ2-3 . TRBV5-1 . CASSQAGARSGTDTQYF TGCGCCAGCAGCCAGGCGGGCGCCCGGTCAGGAACAGATACGCAGTATTTT
TRBJ2-3 . TRBV2 . CASMRFRASTDTQYF TGTGCCAGCATGAGATTCAGGGCTAGCACAGATACGCAGTATTTT
TRBJ1-1 once TRBV30 . CAWSVHPVNTEAFF TGTGCCTGGAGTGTACACCCTGTGAACACTGAAGCTTTCTTT
TRBJ2-3 . TRBV27 . CASQGRPTDTQYF TGTGCCAGCCAGGGCAGGCCCACAGATACGCAGTATTTT
TRBJ2-7 once TRBV4-1 TRBD1 CASSQRTGSSYEQYF TGCGCCAGCAGCCAGAGGACAGGGAGCTCCTACGAGCAGTACTTC
TRBJ2-3 . TRBV7-2 . CASSTDYATDTQYF TGTGCCAGCAGCACGGACTACGCGACAGATACGCAGTATTTT
TRBJ2-7 once TRBV18 TRBD1 CASSQGQGTSYEQYF TGTGCCAGCTCCCAAGGACAGGGGACCTCCTACGAGCAGTACTTC
TRBJ2-1 few TRBV29-1 TRBD2 CSVMTSGRVSSYNEQFF TGCAGCGTTATGACTAGCGGGAGGGTCAGCTCCTACAATGAGCAGTTCTTC
TRBJ2-1 . TRBV5-1 TRBD2 CASSFGTSGSYNEQFF TGCGCCAGCAGCTTCGGGACTAGCGGGAGTTACAATGAGCAGTTCTTC
TRBJ2-1 . TRBV6-6 TRBD2 CASRNSGTYNEQFF TGTGCCAGCAGAAATAGCGGGACCTACAATGAGCAGTTCTTC
TRBJ2-7 . TRBV7-9 . CASSPDRDSKNYEQYF TGTGCCAGCAGCCCGGACCGGGACTCAAAGAACTACGAGCAGTACTTC
TRBJ2-7 . TRBV25-1 . CASSDHSRSIYEQYF TGTGCCAGCAGTGACCACAGCCGTTCTATCTACGAGCAGTACTTC
TRBJ1-1 . TRBV5-1 . CASRRGGAGVNTEAFF TGCGCCAGCAGGAGGGGGGGCGCGGGGGTGAACACTGAAGCTTTCTTT
TRBJ2-5 . TRBV5-1 TRBD1 CASSALTGSQETQYF TGCGCCAGCAGCGCCTTGACAGGGTCTCAAGAGACCCAGTACTTC
TRBJ1-3 . TRBV19 . CASSMQGSSGNTIYF TGTGCCAGTAGTATGCAGGGGAGCTCTGGAAACACCATATATTTT
TRBJ2-1 . TRBV11-1 TRBD2 CASSLQRGYNEQFF TGTGCCAGCAGCCTCCAGCGGGGTTACAATGAGCAGTTCTTC
TRBJ1-1 . TRBV6-5 TRBD1 CAARDREFGEAFF TGTGCCGCCCGGGACAGGGAATTCGGTGAAGCTTTCTTT
TRBJ1-1 . TRBV11-2 . CASSLIGEGTEAFF TGTGCCAGCAGCTTGATAGGGGAGGGCACTGAAGCTTTCTTT
TRBJ2-7 . TRBV11-2 . CASSSRPSYEQYF TGTGCCAGCAGCTCGCGGCCCTCCTACGAGCAGTACTTC
TRBJ1-4 . TRBV2 TRBD1 CASANRGATNEKLFF TGTGCCAGCGCCAACAGGGGAGCAACTAATGAAAAACTGTTTTTT
TRBJ2-2 . TRBV27 . CASSPLLYRNTGELFF TGTGCCAGCAGTCCCCTGCTTTACAGGAACACCGGGGAGCTGTTTTTT
TRBJ2-7 . TRBV28 TRBD2 CASRGPGLAAQYF TGTGCCAGCAGGGGACCCGGACTAGCGGCGCAGTACTTC
TRBJ1-2 once TRBV10-3 TRBD1 CAISPQGAGGYTF TGTGCCATCAGCCCGCAGGGGGCGGGGGGCTACACCTTC